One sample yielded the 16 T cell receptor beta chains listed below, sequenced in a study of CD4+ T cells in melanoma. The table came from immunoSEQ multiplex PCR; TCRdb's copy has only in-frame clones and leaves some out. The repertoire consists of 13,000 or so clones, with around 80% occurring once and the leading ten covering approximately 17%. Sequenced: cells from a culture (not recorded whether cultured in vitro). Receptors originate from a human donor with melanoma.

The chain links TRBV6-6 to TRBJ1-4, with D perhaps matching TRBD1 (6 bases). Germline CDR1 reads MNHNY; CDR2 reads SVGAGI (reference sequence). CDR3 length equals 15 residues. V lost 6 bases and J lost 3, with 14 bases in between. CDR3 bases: TGTGCCAGCAGCCCTAGGACAGTTTCTAATGAAAAACTGTTTTTT. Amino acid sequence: CASSPRTVSNEKLFF.

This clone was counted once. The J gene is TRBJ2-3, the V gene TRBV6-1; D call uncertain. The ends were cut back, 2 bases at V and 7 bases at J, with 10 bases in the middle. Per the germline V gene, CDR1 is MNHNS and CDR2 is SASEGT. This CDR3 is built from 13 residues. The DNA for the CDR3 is TGTGCCAGCAGTGAAATAGATTCCCATACGCAGTATTTT. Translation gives CASSEIDSHTQYF.

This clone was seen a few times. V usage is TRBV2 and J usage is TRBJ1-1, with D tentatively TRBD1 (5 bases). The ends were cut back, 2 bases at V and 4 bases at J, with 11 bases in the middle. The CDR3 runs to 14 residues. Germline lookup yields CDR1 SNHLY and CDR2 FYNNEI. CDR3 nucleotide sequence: TGTGCCAGCAGTGAAATTGGGGGTCGCACTGAAGCTTTCTTT. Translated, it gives CASSEIGGRTEAFF.

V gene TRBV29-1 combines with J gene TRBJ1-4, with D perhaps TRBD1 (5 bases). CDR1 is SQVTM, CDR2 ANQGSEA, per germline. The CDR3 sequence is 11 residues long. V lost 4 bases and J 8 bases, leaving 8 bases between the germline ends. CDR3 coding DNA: TGCAGCGTTGCTCGGGGGGAAAAACTGTTTTTT. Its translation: CSVARGEKLFF. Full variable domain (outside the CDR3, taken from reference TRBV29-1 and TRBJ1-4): SAVISQKPSRDICQRGTSLTIQCQVDSQVTMMFWYRQQPGQSLTLIATANQGSEATYESGFVIDKFPISRPNLTFSTLTVSNMSPEDSSIYLCSVARGEKLFFGSGTQLSVL.

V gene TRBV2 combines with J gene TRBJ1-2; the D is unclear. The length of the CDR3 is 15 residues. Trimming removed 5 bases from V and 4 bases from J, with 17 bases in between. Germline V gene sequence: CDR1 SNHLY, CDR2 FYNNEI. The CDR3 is CASSPQLLPTYGYTF. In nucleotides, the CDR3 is TGTGCCAGCAGTCCTCAGCTCCTCCCTACCTATGGCTACACCTTC.

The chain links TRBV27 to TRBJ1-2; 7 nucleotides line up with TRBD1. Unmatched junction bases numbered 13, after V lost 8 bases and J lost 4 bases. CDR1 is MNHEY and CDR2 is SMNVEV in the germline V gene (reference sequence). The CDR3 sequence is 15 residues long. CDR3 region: CASAGQKTWGYGYTF. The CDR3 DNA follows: TGTGCCAGCGCGGGACAGAAGACCTGGGGCTATGGCTACACCTTC.

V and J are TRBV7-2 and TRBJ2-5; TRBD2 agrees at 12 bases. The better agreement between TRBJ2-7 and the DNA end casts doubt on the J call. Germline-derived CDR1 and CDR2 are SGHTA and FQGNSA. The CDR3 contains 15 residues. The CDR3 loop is CASSLTSGGSYEQYF. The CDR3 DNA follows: TGTGCCAGCAGCTTGACTAGCGGGGGCTCCTACGAGCAGTACTTC.

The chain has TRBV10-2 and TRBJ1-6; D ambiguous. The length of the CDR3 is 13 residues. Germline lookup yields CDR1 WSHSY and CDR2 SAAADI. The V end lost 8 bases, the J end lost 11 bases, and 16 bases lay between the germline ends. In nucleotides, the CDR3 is TGCGCCAGCGTCGCCTTTCGCATGGCACCCCTCCACTTT. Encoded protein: CASVAFRMAPLHF.

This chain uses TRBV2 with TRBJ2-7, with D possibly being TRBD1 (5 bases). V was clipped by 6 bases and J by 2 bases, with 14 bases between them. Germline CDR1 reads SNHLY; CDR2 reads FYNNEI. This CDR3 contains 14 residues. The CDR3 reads CASRTDNSPYEQYF. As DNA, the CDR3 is TGTGCCAGCAGGACAGACAATTCCCCCTACGAGCAGTACTTC.

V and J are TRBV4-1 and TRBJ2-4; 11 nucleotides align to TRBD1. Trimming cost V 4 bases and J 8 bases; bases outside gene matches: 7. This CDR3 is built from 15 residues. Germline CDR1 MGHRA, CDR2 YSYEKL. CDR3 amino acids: CASSLGQGEEDIQYF. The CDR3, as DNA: TGCGCCAGCAGCCTGGGACAGGGGGAGGAGGACATTCAGTACTTC.

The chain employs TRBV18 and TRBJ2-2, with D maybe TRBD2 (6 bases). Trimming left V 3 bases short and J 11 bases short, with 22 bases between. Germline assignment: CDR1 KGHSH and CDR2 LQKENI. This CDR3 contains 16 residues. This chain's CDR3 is CASSPLAGTAVLELFF. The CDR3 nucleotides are TGTGCCAGCTCACCCTTGGCCGGGACTGCGGTCCTCGAGCTGTTTTTT.

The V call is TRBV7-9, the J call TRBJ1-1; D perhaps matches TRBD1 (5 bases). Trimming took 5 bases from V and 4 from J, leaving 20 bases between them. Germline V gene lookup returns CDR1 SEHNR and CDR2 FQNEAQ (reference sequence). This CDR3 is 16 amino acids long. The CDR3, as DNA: TGTGCCAGCAGCCGAAGTGGGGGGGGGTATGGCACTGAAGCTTTCTTT. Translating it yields CASSRSGGGYGTEAFF. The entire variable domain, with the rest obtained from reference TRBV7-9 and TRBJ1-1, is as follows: DTGVSQNPRHKITKRGQNVTFRCDPISEHNRLYWYRQTLGQGPEFLTYFQNEAQLEKSRLLSDRFSAERPKGSFSTLEIQRTEQGDSAMYLCASSRSGGGYGTEAFFGQGTRLTVV.

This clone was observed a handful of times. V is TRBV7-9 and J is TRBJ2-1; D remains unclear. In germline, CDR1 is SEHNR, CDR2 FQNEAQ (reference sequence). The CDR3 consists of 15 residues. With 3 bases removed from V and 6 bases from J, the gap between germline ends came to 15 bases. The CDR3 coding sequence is TGTGCCAGCAGCTTGCCCCGGAGACTTGGCAATGAGCAGTTCTTC. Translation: CASSLPRRLGNEQFF.

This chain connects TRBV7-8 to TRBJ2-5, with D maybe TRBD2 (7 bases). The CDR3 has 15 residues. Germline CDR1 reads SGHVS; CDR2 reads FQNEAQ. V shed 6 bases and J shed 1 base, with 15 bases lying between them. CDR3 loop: CASSRGRGSQETQYF. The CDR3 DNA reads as TGTGCCAGCAGTAGGGGGAGGGGCAGCCAAGAGACCCAGTACTTC.

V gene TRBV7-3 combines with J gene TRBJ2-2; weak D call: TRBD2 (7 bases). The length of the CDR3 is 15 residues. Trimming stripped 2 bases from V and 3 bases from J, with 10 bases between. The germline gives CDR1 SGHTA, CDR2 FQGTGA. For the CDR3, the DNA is TGTGCCAGCAGCTTACTCGGGGGGCACACCGGGGAGCTGTTTTTT. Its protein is CASSLLGGHTGELFF.

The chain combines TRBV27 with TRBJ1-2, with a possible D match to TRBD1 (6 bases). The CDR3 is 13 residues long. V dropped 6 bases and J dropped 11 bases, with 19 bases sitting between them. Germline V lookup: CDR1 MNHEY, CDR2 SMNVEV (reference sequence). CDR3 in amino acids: CASSRAGHQGYTF. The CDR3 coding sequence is TGTGCCAGCAGCCGAGCCGGGCACCAGGGGTACACCTTC.